This TCR beta chain was captured by sequencing in a study of technical replicates of blood from several donors. CDR3 length: 17 residues. Germline values: CDR1 SGHRS, CDR2 YFSETQ. V lost 0 bases and J lost 0, with 14 bases in between. In its sample, this clone was seen once. Clones were read by immunoSEQ multiplex PCR, and TCRdb kept only the in-frame ones, dropping some. The sample comprises about 76,000 clones, over 75% of which are singletons, and 0.2% to 0.25% rests with the top ten. Material: T cells isolated from PBMCs. The chain has TRBV5-1 and TRBJ2-3; a possible D gene is TRBD2 (5 bases). The TCR comes from a human donor in good health. The CDR3 DNA is TGCGCCAGCAGCTTGGGTCCCGCAGCGGCTAGCACAGATACGCAGTATTTT. It encodes CASSLGPAAASTDTQYF.